This passage covers 15 T cell receptor beta chains from one sample sequenced in a study of Graves' ophthalmopathy and Graves' hyperthyroidism. Transcripts of RNA were the source for amplifying TCR beta CDR3 regions. RT-PCR was first run with HTBI primers, then multiplex PCR in a second round. Via MiXCR, TCRdb re-called the multiplex PCR reads, giving one row per CDR3 protein. The sample lists about 400,000 distinct CDR3 sequences; about 16% were seen once. Sequenced sample: peripheral blood. All receptors come from a woman aged 18-30 years with stable Graves' hyperthyroidism.

This clonotype was seen a handful of times. V gene TRBV7-9 combines with J gene TRBJ1-5; possibly TRBD1 for D (6 bases). The V gene lost 4 bases and the J gene lost 3 bases, with 10 bases spanning the gap. CDR3 length: 14 residues. CDR1 is SEHNR and CDR2 is FQNEAQ in the germline V gene (reference sequence). The chain's CDR3 is CASSSGEFNQPQHF. In DNA, the CDR3 is TGTGCCAGCAGCTCAGGGGAGTTCAATCAGCCCCAGCATTTT. Combining the CDR3 with reference TRBV7-9 and TRBJ1-5 gives the whole variable domain DTGVSQNPRHKITKRGQNVTFRCDPISEHNRLYWYRQTLGQGPEFLTYFQNEAQLEKSRLLSDRFSAERPKGSFSTLEIQRTEQGDSAMYLCASSSGEFNQPQHFGDGTRLSIL.

Many counts were recorded for this clonotype. The V gene is TRBV12-3 or TRBV12-4, the J gene TRBJ1-2; D is ambiguous. The CDR3 runs 13 residues. V lost 8 bases and J lost 5, with 15 bases in between. The CDR3 DNA is TGTGCCAGCCGCCGGGGTACAGAGTATGGCTACACCTTC. Its protein is CASRRGTEYGYTF.

This clonotype was counted many times. The V gene is TRBV12-5, the J gene TRBJ1-5; D gene unclear. This CDR3 region has 12 residues. Germline V CDR1 and CDR2: LGHNT, FRNRAP. V lost 6 bases, J lost 3 bases, and 6 bases lay in between. The CDR3 DNA follows: TGTGCTAGTGGAAGATTCAATCAGCCCCAGCATTTT. Translated: CASGRFNQPQHF.

This clonotype was counted ten times or more. The chain couples TRBV20-1 to TRBJ1-5; D is undetermined. This CDR3 spans 13 amino acids. V lost 5 bases and J lost 5, with 13 bases in between. CDR1 is DFQATT, CDR2 SNEGSKA, per germline (reference sequence). Here the CDR3 DNA reads TGCAGTGCTCGAACAACGGTTGATCAGCCCCAGCATTTT. Translation: CSARTTVDQPQHF.

The chain couples TRBV20-1 to TRBJ1-6, with no clear D. Trimming stripped 0 bases from V and 4 bases from J, with 10 bases between. There are 15 residues in the CDR3. Germline-derived CDR1 and CDR2 are DFQATT and SNEGSKA (reference sequence). The chain's CDR3 is CSARDGRNYNSPLHF. In nucleotides, the CDR3 is TGCAGTGCTAGAGATGGAAGAAATTATAATTCACCCCTCCACTTT.

This clonotype came up many times. The chain carries TRBV29-1 and TRBJ1-1; TRBD1 is a possible D gene (6 bases). Trimming left V 4 bases short and J 9 bases short, with 15 bases between. The CDR3 has 12 residues. The germline V gene encodes CDR1 SQVTM and CDR2 ANQGSEA. CDR3 sequence reads: CSVASWTEKAFF. CDR3 bases: TGCAGCGTTGCCTCCTGGACAGAAAAAGCTTTCTTT.

This clonotype was seen only a few times. The chain is built from TRBV20-1 and TRBJ1-5; D perhaps matches TRBD1 (6 bases). In germline, CDR1 is DFQATT, CDR2 SNEGSKA (reference sequence). The CDR3 has 14 residues. Trimming removed 4 bases at V and 9 bases at J, with 19 bases between. CDR3 nucleotide sequence: TGCAGTGCTACCCCCGGTGACAGGTCCGGGCCCCAGCATTTT. Translated, it gives CSATPGDRSGPQHF.

V and J are TRBV6-1 and TRBJ1-1, with 7 positions matching TRBD1. This CDR3 has 13 residues. The trim removed 2 bases at V and 6 bases at J, leaving 3 bases unmatched. Germline V lookup: CDR1 MNHNS, CDR2 SASEGT. The CDR3 DNA reads TGTGCCAGCAGTGAAAGGGGGCACTCTGAAGCTTTCTTT. It translates to CASSERGHSEAFF.

The rearrangement joins TRBV9 to TRBJ1-1; a weak D match, TRBD1 (6 bases). V lost 3 bases and J 6 bases, leaving 21 bases between the germline ends. The V gene's germline CDR1 is SGDLS and CDR2 YYNGEE. The CDR3 sequence is 16 residues long. The CDR3 is CASSATGTVLNPEAFF. Written as DNA, the CDR3 is TGTGCCAGCAGCGCCACAGGGACTGTACTAAACCCTGAAGCTTTCTTT.

This clonotype occurred many times. This rearrangement joins TRBV2 to TRBJ1-5; weak D call: TRBD1 (5 bases). Trimming left V 7 bases short and J 4 bases short, with 14 bases between. From germline, CDR1 is SNHLY and CDR2 FYNNEI. This CDR3 comprises 14 residues. The DNA for the CDR3 is TGTGCCAGCATAACGGGGCCAGGGAATCAGCCCCAGCATTTT. It is translated as CASITGPGNQPQHF.

This chain links TRBV12-3 or TRBV12-4 with TRBJ2-7; D unclear. The CDR3 length is 15 residues. Trimming shortened V by 1 base and J by 3 bases, and 13 bases separated the two germline ends. The DNA of the CDR3 is TGTGCCAGCAGTTTAGGGGGTGGGTACGGCTACGAGCAGTACTTC. Translated: CASSLGGGYGYEQYF.

This clonotype was observed many times. In DNA form, the CDR3 reads TGTGCCAGCAGTTACTCCGGGATTACTGAAGCTTTCTTT. This gives the protein CASSYSGITEAFF. The genes are TRBV6-5 and TRBJ1-1; D gene unclear. V dropped 0 bases and J dropped 5 bases, with 7 bases sitting between them. Germline values: CDR1 MNHEY, CDR2 SVGAGI. The CDR3 covers 13 residues.

This clonotype was seen ten or more times. The chain links TRBV29-1 to TRBJ1-2; 8 bases are a match to TRBD1. With V trimmed by 7 bases and J by 4 bases, 8 bases remained unmatched. Germline V gives CDR1 SQVTM, CDR2 ANQGSEA. The CDR3 spans 13 residues. CDR3 loop: CSARTGNSYGYTF. DNA of the CDR3: TGCAGCGCTAGGACAGGGAATTCCTATGGCTACACCTTC.

This clonotype was detected many times. V and J are TRBV12-3 or TRBV12-4 and TRBJ2-6; D is ambiguous. The CDR3 extends over 16 amino acids. V shed 6 bases and J shed 2 bases, with 14 bases lying between them. CDR3 sequence (DNA): TGTGCCAGCAGCCGCCTGGGGAACCCTGGGGCCAACGTCCTGACTTTC. The encoded protein is CASSRLGNPGANVLTF.

This clonotype was detected many times. The V gene is TRBV12-3 or TRBV12-4, the J gene TRBJ1-2; D is undetermined. The CDR3 covers 13 residues. V was clipped by 7 bases and J by 2 bases, with 11 bases between them. Here the CDR3 reads CASTLKMNYGYTF. DNA for the CDR3: TGTGCCAGCACGTTGAAGATGAACTATGGCTACACCTTC.